The 23 T cell receptor beta chains presented below share a single source sample, sequenced in a study of CD8+CD57+ T cells in acquired aplastic anemia. The template for TCR beta VDJ and CDR3 sequence profiling was genomic DNA. From the reads, TCRdb called clonotypes with MiXCR, one entry per CDR3 protein. Of around 230,000 distinct CDR3 sequences in the sample, approximately 60% are singletons; the top ten hold 25% to 30%. The sequencing sample was made of sorted CD4+, CD8+, or CD8+CD57+ T cells (not recorded which) from PBMCs. The receptors were sampled from a human donor in good health.

Comment on this clonotype: As the CDR3 is not closed by the conserved phenylalanine or tryptophan, this likely results from a read error. The J gene is TRBJ1-3, the V gene TRBV7-6; possibly TRBD1 for D (5 bases). Trimming removed 5 bases from V and 7 bases from J, with 24 bases in between. The CDR3 loop spans 17 amino acids. CDR1 SGHVS and CDR2 FNYEAQ come from the germline V gene. In nucleotides, the CDR3 is TGTGCCAGCAGCACACAGAATGCGACAGCTCCAGGGAACACCATATATCTT. Translating gives CASSTQNATAPGNTIYL.

This clonotype was detected only a few times. This chain joins TRBV19 and TRBJ1-2; TRBD1 is a possible D gene (6 bases). Trimming removed 8 bases from V and 4 bases from J, with 17 bases in between. The CDR3 totals 14 residues. Germline V gene data show CDR1 as LNHDA and CDR2 as SQIVND (reference sequence). The CDR3 here is CASSPDRGSYGYTF. CDR3 coding DNA: TGTGCCAGTTCCCCGGACAGAGGCTCCTATGGCTACACCTTC. Using reference TRBV19 and TRBJ1-2 for the parts outside the CDR3, the full variable domain is DGGITQSPKYLFRKEGQNVTLSCEQNLNHDAMYWYRQDPGQGLRLIYYSQIVNDFQKGDIAEGYSVSREKKESFPLTVTSAQKNPTAFYLCASSPDRGSYGYTFGSGTRLTVV.

This clonotype showed up just a few times. The rearrangement uses TRBV5-6 and TRBJ1-5; TRBD1 is a possible D gene (5 bases). The CDR3 has 14 residues. V lost 4 bases and J 4 bases, leaving 12 bases between the germline ends. Germline loops: CDR1 SGHDT, CDR2 YYEEEE. The CDR3 DNA reads TGTGCCAGCAGCGCGGGACTTTCGAATCAGCCCCAGCATTTT. Translated, it gives CASSAGLSNQPQHF.

A few counts support this clonotype. The rearrangement links TRBV27 to TRBJ2-5; weak D call: TRBD2 (5 bases). The CDR3 loop spans 15 amino acids. Trimming took off 1 base at V and 5 bases at J, with 14 bases between the two ends. In germline, CDR1 is MNHEY, CDR2 SMNVEV (reference sequence). DNA of the CDR3: TGTGCCAGCAGTTTATTTGCGGGTATGGGGGAGACCCAGTACTTC. Translating it yields CASSLFAGMGETQYF.

The CDR3 region has the DNA TGTGCCAGCAACCACAACTATGGCTACACCTTC. Its translation is CASNHNYGYTF. The V and J genes are TRBV25-1 and TRBJ1-2; D gene ambiguous. This CDR3 is built from 11 residues. Trimming cost V 7 bases and J 2 bases, with 5 bases left between them. The germline gives CDR1 MGHDK, CDR2 SYGVNS.

This clonotype was detected only a few times. V usage is TRBV2 and J usage is TRBJ1-1; 7 nucleotides line up with TRBD1. Germline V CDR1 and CDR2: SNHLY, FYNNEI. The trim removed 8 bases at V and 3 bases at J, leaving 18 bases unmatched. The CDR3 spans 17 residues. The CDR3 reads CASGHRGFPVGHTEAFF. The CDR3 nucleotides are TGTGCCAGCGGCCACAGGGGTTTCCCTGTGGGACACACTGAAGCTTTCTTT.

J is TRBJ2-1 and V is TRBV2, with 10 bases lining up with TRBD2. This CDR3 has 14 amino acids. CDR1 is SNHLY and CDR2 is FYNNEI in the germline V gene. J gave up 4 bases and V 7 bases, and 4 bases lay outside the gene matches. CDR3 sequence reads: CASKGTSVYNEQFF. The CDR3 nucleotides read TGTGCCAGCAAGGGGACTAGCGTTTACAATGAGCAGTTCTTC.

By frequency in the sample, this clonotype is medium-sized. This chain joins TRBV29-1 and TRBJ2-1; D unclear. The germline CDR1 and CDR2 sequences are SQVTM and ANQGSEA. The V end was cut by 2 bases, the J end by 2 bases, with 16 bases between. The CDR3 runs to 16 residues. The CDR3 protein is CSVEPLSYSAYNEQFF. Here the CDR3 DNA reads TGCAGCGTTGAACCATTATCCTACTCGGCCTACAATGAGCAGTTCTTC.

With respect to this clonotype: A read error may produce the germline difference seen at one junction end. The rearrangement joins TRBV10-3 to TRBJ2-5; D is perhaps TRBD2 (6 bases). The CDR3 contains 11 residues. Germline values: CDR1 ENHRY, CDR2 SYGVKD. The CDR3 protein is CAISELGGISF. Written as DNA, the CDR3 is TGTGCCATCAGTGAGTTGGGCGGGATTTCATTC.

V gene TRBV12-3 or TRBV12-4 combines with J gene TRBJ2-7, with 10 bases aligning to TRBD2. The CDR3 loop spans 16 amino acids. The V segment lost 5 bases and the J segment 5 bases; nucleotides outside the gene matches: 12. Here the CDR3 DNA reads TGTGCCAGCAGTCTCCTAGCGGGGGAGGGCCGTCACGAGCAGTACTTC. It codes for CASSLLAGEGRHEQYF.

There are many counts of this clonotype. V and J are TRBV19 and TRBJ1-3; D is unclear. This CDR3 is 16 amino acids long. Between the trimmed V and J ends, which lost 1 base and 0 bases, there was a span of 10 bases. Germline values: CDR1 LNHDA, CDR2 SQIVND (reference sequence). The CDR3 sequence: CASSIVTALSGNTIYF. The DNA of the CDR3 is TGTGCCAGTAGTATAGTTACAGCCCTCTCTGGAAACACCATATATTTT. The whole variable domain, filled in from reference TRBV19 and TRBJ1-3, reads DGGITQSPKYLFRKEGQNVTLSCEQNLNHDAMYWYRQDPGQGLRLIYYSQIVNDFQKGDIAEGYSVSREKKESFPLTVTSAQKNPTAFYLCASSIVTALSGNTIYFGEGSWLTVV.

In this sample, this clonotype turned up a few times. The V gene is TRBV3-1, the J gene TRBJ2-2, with D possibly matching TRBD1 (5 bases). The germline V gene has CDR1 LGHDT and CDR2 YNNKEL (reference sequence). V was clipped by 0 bases and J by 1 base, with 12 bases between them. The CDR3 runs to 17 residues. CDR3 sequence reads: CASSQDQRTLNTGELFF. The CDR3 DNA is TGTGCCAGCAGCCAAGATCAGAGGACATTGAACACCGGGGAGCTGTTTTTT.

This clonotype was seen repeatedly, ten times or more. V gene TRBV7-9 combines with J gene TRBJ2-5; D possibly corresponds to TRBD1 (5 bases). This CDR3 has 13 residues. Deletions cut 3 bases from V and 4 bases from J, with 9 bases between. Germline V gene sequence: CDR1 SEHNR, CDR2 FQNEAQ (reference sequence). DNA for the CDR3: TGTGCCAGCAGCTTGGCAGGGATAGAGACCCAGTACTTC. This translates into CASSLAGIETQYF.

This clonotype was picked up one time. The chain joins TRBV7-8 to TRBJ1-2; D remains ambiguous. Germline-derived CDR1 and CDR2 are SGHVS and FQNEAQ. The ends were cut back, 11 bases at V and 2 bases at J, with 6 bases in the middle. CDR3 size: 10 residues. In DNA, the CDR3 is TGTGCCTTGTCCAACTATGGCTACACCTTC. Protein: CALSNYGYTF.

This clonotype was detected once. The V and J genes are TRBV20-1 and TRBJ2-3; 7 bases are a match to TRBD2. The V segment lost 4 bases and the J segment 0 bases; nucleotides outside the gene matches: 7. The CDR3 runs 15 residues. Germline CDR1 and CDR2: DFQATT and SNEGSKA (reference sequence). The CDR3 bases are TGCAGTGCTATCTTCGGGACTACCAGCACAGATACGCAGTATTTT. The encoded protein is CSAIFGTTSTDTQYF.

Concerning this clonotype itself: Because it lacks the conserved phenylalanine or tryptophan at the end, this CDR3 is likely a read error. The gene calls are TRBV7-7 and TRBJ2-5; D perhaps matches TRBD2 (6 bases). The CDR3 has 14 residues. Germline values: CDR1 SSHAT, CDR2 FNYEAQ (reference sequence). The CDR3 sequence is CASSLAPLQETQYV. CDR3 nucleotide sequence: TGTGCTAGCAGCCTAGCGCCCTTACAAGAGACCCAGTACGTC.

V gene TRBV10-1 combines with J gene TRBJ2-1; D may be TRBD1 (6 bases). V was shortened by 11 bases and J by 4 bases, with 12 bases between the two germline ends. This CDR3 is built from 12 residues. Germline values: CDR1 WNHNN, CDR2 SYGVQD (reference sequence). CDR3: CAGARGYNEQFF. Here the CDR3 DNA reads TGCGCCGGGGCAAGGGGGTACAATGAGCAGTTCTTC.

The chain carries TRBV20-1 and TRBJ2-1; the match to TRBD2 covers 11 bases. This CDR3 is 16 amino acids long. Germline V gives CDR1 DFQATT, CDR2 SNEGSKA (reference sequence). In DNA, the CDR3 is TGCAGCACATACACTGGGGGACTAGCGGTAAACAATGAGCAGTTCTTC. Translated, it gives CSTYTGGLAVNNEQFF.

The rearrangement uses TRBV14 and TRBJ1-2, with unresolved D. The CDR3 runs to 15 residues. The V gene lost 2 bases and the J gene lost 0 bases, with 10 bases spanning the gap. Looked up from germline, CDR1 is SGHDN and CDR2 is FVKESK. The CDR3 sequence: CASSQSIGANYGYTF. Here the CDR3 DNA reads TGTGCCAGCAGCCAAAGCATCGGAGCTAACTATGGCTACACCTTC.

The rearrangement links TRBV9 to TRBJ2-3; TRBD2 matches 10 bases. Germline CDR1 is SGDLS and CDR2 is YYNGEE. Trimming removed 6 bases from V and 5 bases from J; junction bases left unmatched: 3. The CDR3 runs to 13 residues. CDR3 residues: CASTGTSEDTQYF. CDR3 DNA: TGTGCCAGCACCGGGACTAGCGAAGATACGCAGTATTTT.

The sample holds a few counts of this clonotype. The V call is TRBV27, the J call TRBJ2-3; possibly TRBD2 for D (5 bases). Looked up from germline, CDR1 is MNHEY and CDR2 is SMNVEV (reference sequence). Trimming cost V 2 bases and J 5 bases, with 11 bases left between them. This CDR3 spans 14 amino acids. The CDR3 sequence is CASSLRGSGDTQYF. CDR3 DNA: TGTGCCAGCAGTTTACGTGGGAGCGGAGATACGCAGTATTTT.

The chain combines TRBV24-1 with TRBJ2-1, with no clear D. Germline CDR1 reads KGHDR; CDR2 reads SFDVKD. This CDR3 is built from 13 residues. The V end lost 4 bases, the J end lost 3 bases, and 6 bases lay between the germline ends. This CDR3 is CATSDPNYNEQFF. CDR3 nucleotides: TGTGCCACCAGTGACCCGAACTACAATGAGCAGTTCTTC.

V is TRBV7-2 and J is TRBJ2-1; 8 nucleotides agree with TRBD1. The J call may be mistaken, given a closer DNA end match to TRBJ2-7. CDR1 is SGHTA and CDR2 is FQGNSA in the germline V gene. This CDR3 region has 16 residues. The CDR3 DNA reads as TGTGCCAGCAGCCTATTACCGGGACAGGACACCTACGAGCAGTACTTC. It yields the protein CASSLLPGQDTYEQYF.